A single sample is the source of the 11 T cell receptor beta chains below, sequenced in a study of T-cell memory formation after mild COVID-19. A single record per CDR3 protein comes from TCRdb applying MiXCR to the 5' RACE reads. The sample comprises some 450,000 distinct CDR3 sequences, more than 15% of which are singletons, and roughly 21% rests with the top ten. What was sequenced was PBMCs or a T cell subset sorted from them (not recorded which). These receptors all stem from a man between 18 and 29 years old who had mild COVID-19 (a few samples of this study predate the infection). Cell type and time point are not known.

This clonotype has a handful of counts. V usage is TRBV20-1 and J usage is TRBJ2-3, with a possible D match to TRBD1 (6 bases). Germline CDR1 and CDR2: DFQATT and SNEGSKA (reference sequence). V was cut by 6 bases and J by 1 base, with 14 bases left in between. The CDR3 length is 14 residues. CDR3 loop: CSARAGAGTDTQYF. CDR3 bases: TGCAGTGCGAGGGCAGGGGCAGGCACAGATACGCAGTATTTT.

This clonotype turned up a few times. An end of the junction differs from the germline gene, which may be a read error. The DNA of the CDR3 is TGTGCCAGCAGGGCCGGGACGGCCTCCGCCAGCGCCTTC. Protein: CASRAGTASASAF. The chain is built from TRBV6-1 and TRBJ1-2; weak D call: TRBD1 (5 bases). The germline CDR1 and CDR2 sequences are MNHNS and SASEGT. The CDR3 is made up of 13 amino acids.

The chain is built from TRBV7-2 and TRBJ2-7; 9 bases line up with TRBD1. The V gene end was trimmed by 10 bases and the J gene end by 5 bases; junction bases not matched to a gene: 9. The germline V gene has CDR1 SGHTA and CDR2 FQGNSA. The CDR3 totals 13 residues. As DNA, the CDR3 is TGTGCCACCAGAGGGGACAGGGCCCACGAGCAGTACGTC. It yields the protein CATRGDRAHEQYV.

This clonotype was recorded a few times. This chain links TRBV6-2 or TRBV6-3 with TRBJ2-2; 14 nucleotides match TRBD2. The germline gives CDR1 MNHEY, CDR2 SVGEGT. J was trimmed by 4 bases and V by 6 bases; bases with no gene match: 4. This CDR3 has 16 amino acids. The CDR3 region is CASRPGLAGVTGELFF. The CDR3 region has the DNA TGTGCCAGCAGACCGGGACTAGCGGGGGTCACCGGGGAGCTGTTTTTT.

This clonotype was observed a few times. V and J are TRBV11-2 and TRBJ2-3; a possible D gene is TRBD2 (6 bases). V lost 0 bases and J lost 4, with 11 bases in between. Per the germline V gene, CDR1 is SGHAT and CDR2 is FQNNGV. This CDR3 has 15 residues. The chain's CDR3 is CASSLDPGSPDTQYF. The CDR3 DNA reads as TGTGCCAGCAGCTTAGACCCCGGGAGTCCAGATACGCAGTATTTT.

The chain links TRBV3-1 to TRBJ2-7; the D is unclear. V lost 1 base and J 1 base, leaving 8 bases between the germline ends. This CDR3 is 14 amino acids long. In germline, CDR1 is LGHDT, CDR2 YNNKEL (reference sequence). The CDR3 DNA reads as TGTGCCAGCAGCCAAGGGGCCTCTTCCTACGAGCAGTACTTC. It specifies CASSQGASSYEQYF.

This chain connects TRBV20-1 to TRBJ2-7, with 11 bases matching TRBD2. Losses at the gene ends were 4 bases for V and 1 base for J; bases not matched to a gene: 3. CDR3 length: 14 residues. The germline gives CDR1 DFQATT, CDR2 SNEGSKA (reference sequence). The chain's CDR3 is CSAKTSGASYEQYF. CDR3 in DNA: TGCAGTGCTAAGACTAGCGGGGCTTCCTACGAGCAGTACTTC.

In its sample, this clonotype was seen a few times. In DNA form, the CDR3 reads TGCGCCAGCAGCCAAGAGATCCGCGGGCTAAGCACAGATACGCAGTATTTT. Protein product: CASSQEIRGLSTDTQYF. The V gene is TRBV4-1, the J gene TRBJ2-3, with D possibly being TRBD2 (5 bases). The CDR3 covers 17 residues. Germline CDR1 reads MGHRA; CDR2 reads YSYEKL. V lost 0 bases to trimming and J lost 0 bases, with 13 bases between them.

The chain links TRBV20-1 to TRBJ2-3, with D maybe TRBD2 (6 bases). Trimming left V 3 bases short and J 2 bases short, with 15 bases between. This CDR3 is 15 amino acids long. CDR1 DFQATT and CDR2 SNEGSKA come from the germline V gene (reference sequence). In nucleotides, the CDR3 is TGCAGTGCTAGCGTTGCGGGGCAGGTCACAGATACGCAGTATTTT. Translation: CSASVAGQVTDTQYF.

Ten or more counts support this clonotype. The chain carries TRBV19 and TRBJ2-1; the match to TRBD2 covers 9 bases. Germline assignment: CDR1 LNHDA and CDR2 SQIVND (reference sequence). This CDR3 has 15 residues. V lost 3 bases to trimming and J lost 8 bases; unmatched junction nucleotides: 8. DNA of the CDR3: TGTGCCAGTAGTATCAGGCGGGGGGGCAGGGATGAGCAGTTCTTC. Translation: CASSIRRGGRDEQFF.

This chain connects TRBV29-1 to TRBJ2-5; TRBD2 agrees at 7 bases. J lost 5 bases, V lost 7 bases, and 13 bases had no gene match. There are 14 residues in the CDR3. Per germline, CDR1 SQVTM and CDR2 ANQGSEA. CDR3 sequence (DNA): TGCAGCGCCTCCGTGGGCGGGGGTCGGGAGACCCAGTACTTC. Translating it yields CSASVGGGRETQYF.